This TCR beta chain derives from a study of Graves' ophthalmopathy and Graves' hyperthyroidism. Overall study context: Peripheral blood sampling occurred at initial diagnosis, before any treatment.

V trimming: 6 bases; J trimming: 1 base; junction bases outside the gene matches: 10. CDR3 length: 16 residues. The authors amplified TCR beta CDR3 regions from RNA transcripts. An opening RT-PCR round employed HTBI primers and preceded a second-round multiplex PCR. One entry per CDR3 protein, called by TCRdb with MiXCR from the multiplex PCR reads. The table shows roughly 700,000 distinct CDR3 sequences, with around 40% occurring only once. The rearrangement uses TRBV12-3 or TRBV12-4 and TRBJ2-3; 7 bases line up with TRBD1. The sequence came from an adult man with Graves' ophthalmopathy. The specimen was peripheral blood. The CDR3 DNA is TGTGCCAGCAGCCCTGGGACAGTCCCACGCACAGATACGCAGTATTTT. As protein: CASSPGTVPRTDTQYF.